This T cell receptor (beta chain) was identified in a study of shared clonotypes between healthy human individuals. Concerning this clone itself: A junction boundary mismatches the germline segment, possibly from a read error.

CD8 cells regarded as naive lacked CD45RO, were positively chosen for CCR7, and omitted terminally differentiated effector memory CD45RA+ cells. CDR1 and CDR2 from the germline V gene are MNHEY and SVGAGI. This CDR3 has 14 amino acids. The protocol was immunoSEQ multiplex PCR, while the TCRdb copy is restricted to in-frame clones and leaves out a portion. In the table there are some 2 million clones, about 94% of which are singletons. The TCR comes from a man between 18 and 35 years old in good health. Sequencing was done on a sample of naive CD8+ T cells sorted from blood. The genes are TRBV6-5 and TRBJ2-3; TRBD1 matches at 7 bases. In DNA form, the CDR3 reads TGTGCCAGCAGTTACTCGTGGGGGACAGCTACGCAGTATTTT. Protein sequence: CASSYSWGTATQYF.